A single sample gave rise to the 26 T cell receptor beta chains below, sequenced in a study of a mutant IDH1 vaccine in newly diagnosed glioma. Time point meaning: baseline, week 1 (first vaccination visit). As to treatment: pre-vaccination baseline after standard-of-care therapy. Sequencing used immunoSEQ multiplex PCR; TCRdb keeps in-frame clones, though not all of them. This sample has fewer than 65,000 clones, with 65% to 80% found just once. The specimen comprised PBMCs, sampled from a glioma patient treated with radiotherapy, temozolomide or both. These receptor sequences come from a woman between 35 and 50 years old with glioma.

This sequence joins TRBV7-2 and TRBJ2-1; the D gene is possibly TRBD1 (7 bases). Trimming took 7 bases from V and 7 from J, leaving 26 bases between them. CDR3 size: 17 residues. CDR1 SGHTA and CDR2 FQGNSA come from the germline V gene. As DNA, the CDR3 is TGTGCCAGCAACTCAAGGGAGGAGGGGGCCAGGGGGAATGAGCAGTTCTTC. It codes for CASNSREEGARGNEQFF. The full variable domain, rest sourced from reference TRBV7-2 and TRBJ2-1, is GAGVSQSPSNKVTEKGKDVELRCDPISGHTALYWYRQSLGQGLEFLIYFQGNSAPDKSGLPSDRFSAERTGGSVSTLTIQRTQQEDSAVYLCASNSREEGARGNEQFFGPGTRLTVL.

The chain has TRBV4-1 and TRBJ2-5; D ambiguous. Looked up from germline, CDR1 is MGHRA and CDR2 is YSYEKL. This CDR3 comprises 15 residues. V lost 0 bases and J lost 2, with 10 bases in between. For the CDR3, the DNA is TGCGCCAGCAGCCAAGATCCTGGCAAGCAAGAGACCCAGTACTTC. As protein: CASSQDPGKQETQYF.

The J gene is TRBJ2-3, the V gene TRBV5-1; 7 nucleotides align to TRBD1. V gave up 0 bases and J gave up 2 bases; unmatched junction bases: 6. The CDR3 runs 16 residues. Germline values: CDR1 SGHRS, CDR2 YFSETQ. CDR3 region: CASSLGDSRPTDTQYF. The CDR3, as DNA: TGCGCCAGCAGCTTGGGGGACAGTAGGCCCACAGATACGCAGTATTTT. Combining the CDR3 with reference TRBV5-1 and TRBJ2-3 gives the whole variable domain KAGVTQTPRYLIKTRGQQVTLSCSPISGHRSVSWYQQTPGQGLQFLFEYFSETQRNKGNFPGRFSGRQFSNSRSEMNVSTLELGDSALYLCASSLGDSRPTDTQYFGPGTRLTVL.

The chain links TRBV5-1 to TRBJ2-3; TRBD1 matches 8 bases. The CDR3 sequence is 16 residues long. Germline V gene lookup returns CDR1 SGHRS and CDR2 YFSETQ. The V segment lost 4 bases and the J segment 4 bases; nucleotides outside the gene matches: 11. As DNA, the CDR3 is TGCGCCAGCAGCGGCGGTTGGACAGGGCGACCAGATACGCAGTATTTT. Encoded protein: CASSGGWTGRPDTQYF.

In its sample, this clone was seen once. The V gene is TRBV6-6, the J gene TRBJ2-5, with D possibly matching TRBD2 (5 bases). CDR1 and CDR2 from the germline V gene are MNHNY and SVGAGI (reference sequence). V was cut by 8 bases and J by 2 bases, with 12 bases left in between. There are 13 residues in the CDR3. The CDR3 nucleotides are TGTGCCAGCGCCCTTCCGGGGCAAGAGACCCAGTACTTC. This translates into CASALPGQETQYF.

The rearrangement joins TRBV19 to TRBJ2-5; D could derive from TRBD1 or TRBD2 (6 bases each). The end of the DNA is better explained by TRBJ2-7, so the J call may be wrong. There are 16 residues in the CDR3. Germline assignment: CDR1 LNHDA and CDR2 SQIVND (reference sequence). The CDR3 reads CASSIFGGQGLIEQYF. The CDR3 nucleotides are TGTGCCAGTAGTATATTTGGAGGGCAGGGGTTGATCGAGCAGTACTTC.

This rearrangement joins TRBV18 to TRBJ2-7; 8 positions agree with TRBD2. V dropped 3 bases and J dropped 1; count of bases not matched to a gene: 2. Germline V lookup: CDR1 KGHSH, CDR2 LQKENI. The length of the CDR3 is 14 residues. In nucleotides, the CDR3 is TGTGCCAGCTCACCGGGACTAGTTTCCTACGAGCAGTACTTC. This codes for CASSPGLVSYEQYF.

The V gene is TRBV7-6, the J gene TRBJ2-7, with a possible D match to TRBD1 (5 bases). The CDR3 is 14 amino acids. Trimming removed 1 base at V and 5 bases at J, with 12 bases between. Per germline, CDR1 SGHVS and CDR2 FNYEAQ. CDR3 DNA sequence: TGTGCCAGCAGCTTAGATCTGGAAGGGGACGAGCAGTACTTC. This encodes CASSLDLEGDEQYF.

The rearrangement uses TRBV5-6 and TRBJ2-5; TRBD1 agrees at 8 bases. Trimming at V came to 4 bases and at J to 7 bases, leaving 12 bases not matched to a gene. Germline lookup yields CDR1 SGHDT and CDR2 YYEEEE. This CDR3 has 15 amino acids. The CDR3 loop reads CASSLLDREVGTQYF. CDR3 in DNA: TGTGCCAGCAGCCTTTTGGACAGGGAGGTAGGGACCCAGTACTTC.

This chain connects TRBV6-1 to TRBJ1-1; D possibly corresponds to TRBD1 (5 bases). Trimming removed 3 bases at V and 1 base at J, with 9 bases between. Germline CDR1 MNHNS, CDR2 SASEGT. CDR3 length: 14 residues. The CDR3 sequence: CASSDGGENTEAFF. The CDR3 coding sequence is TGTGCCAGCAGTGATGGGGGAGAGAACACTGAAGCTTTCTTT.

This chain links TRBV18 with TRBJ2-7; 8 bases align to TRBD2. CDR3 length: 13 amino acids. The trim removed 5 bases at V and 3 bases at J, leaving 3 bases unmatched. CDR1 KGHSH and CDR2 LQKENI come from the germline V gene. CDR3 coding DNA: TGTGCCAGCTCAACGGGGGGGGACTACGAGCAGTACTTC. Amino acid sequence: CASSTGGDYEQYF.

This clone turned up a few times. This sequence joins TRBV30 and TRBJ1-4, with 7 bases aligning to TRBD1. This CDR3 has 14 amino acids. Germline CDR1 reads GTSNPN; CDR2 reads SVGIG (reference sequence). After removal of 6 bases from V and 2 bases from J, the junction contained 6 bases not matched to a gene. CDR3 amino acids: CACTGVITNEKLFF. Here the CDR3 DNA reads TGTGCCTGTACAGGGGTTATCACTAATGAAAAACTGTTTTTT.

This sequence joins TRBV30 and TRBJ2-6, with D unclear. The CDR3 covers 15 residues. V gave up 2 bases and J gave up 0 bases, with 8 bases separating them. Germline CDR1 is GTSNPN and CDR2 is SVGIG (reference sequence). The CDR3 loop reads CAWSPLGSGANVLTF. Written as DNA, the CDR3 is TGTGCCTGGAGTCCACTTGGCTCTGGGGCCAACGTCCTGACTTTC.

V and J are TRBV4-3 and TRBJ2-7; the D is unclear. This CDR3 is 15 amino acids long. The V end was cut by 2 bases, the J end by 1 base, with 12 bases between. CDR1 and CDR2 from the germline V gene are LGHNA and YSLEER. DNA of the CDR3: TGCGCCAGCAGCCAATGGCCAGAGGATTCCTACGAGCAGTACTTC. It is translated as CASSQWPEDSYEQYF.

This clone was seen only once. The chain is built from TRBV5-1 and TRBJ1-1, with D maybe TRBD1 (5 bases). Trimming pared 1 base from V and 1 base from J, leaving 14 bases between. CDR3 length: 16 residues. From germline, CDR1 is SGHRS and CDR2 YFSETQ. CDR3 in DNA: TGCGCCAGCAGCTTGAGCCTAGCAGGGCAGAACACTGAAGCTTTCTTT. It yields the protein CASSLSLAGQNTEAFF. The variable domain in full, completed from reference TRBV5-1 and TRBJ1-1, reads KAGVTQTPRYLIKTRGQQVTLSCSPISGHRSVSWYQQTPGQGLQFLFEYFSETQRNKGNFPGRFSGRQFSNSRSEMNVSTLELGDSALYLCASSLSLAGQNTEAFFGQGTRLTVV.

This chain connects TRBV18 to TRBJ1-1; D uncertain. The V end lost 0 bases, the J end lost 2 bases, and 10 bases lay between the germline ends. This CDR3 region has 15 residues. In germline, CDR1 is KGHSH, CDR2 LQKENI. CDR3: CASSPPTVLNTEAFF. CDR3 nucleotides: TGTGCCAGCTCACCACCTACGGTTCTCAACACTGAAGCTTTCTTT.

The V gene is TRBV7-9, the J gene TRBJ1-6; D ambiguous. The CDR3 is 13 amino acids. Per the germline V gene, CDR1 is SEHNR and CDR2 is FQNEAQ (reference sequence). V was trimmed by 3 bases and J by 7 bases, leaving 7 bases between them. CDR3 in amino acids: CASSLARNSPLHF. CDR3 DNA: TGTGCCAGCAGCTTGGCCAGGAATTCACCCCTCCACTTT.

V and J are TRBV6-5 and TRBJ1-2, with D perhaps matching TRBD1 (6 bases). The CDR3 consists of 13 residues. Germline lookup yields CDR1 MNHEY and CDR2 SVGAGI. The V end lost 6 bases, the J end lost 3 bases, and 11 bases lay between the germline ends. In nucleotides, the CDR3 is TGTGCCAGCAGCGCGACAGGCTACTATGGCTACACCTTC. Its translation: CASSATGYYGYTF.

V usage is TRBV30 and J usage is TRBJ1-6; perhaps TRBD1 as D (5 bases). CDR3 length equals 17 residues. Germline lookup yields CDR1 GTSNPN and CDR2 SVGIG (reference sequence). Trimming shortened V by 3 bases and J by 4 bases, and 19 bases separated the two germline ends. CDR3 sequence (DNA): TGTGCCTGGAGGCACCGCCCGGGGGAATCTTATAATTCACCCCTCCACTTT. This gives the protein CAWRHRPGESYNSPLHF.

The CDR3 loop is CAWSDGFYEQYF. The CDR3 DNA follows: TGTGCCTGGAGTGACGGGTTTTACGAGCAGTACTTC. The chain links TRBV30 to TRBJ2-7, with D unclear. V lost 1 base and J lost 4, with 8 bases in between. This CDR3 is 12 amino acids long. Germline V CDR1 and CDR2: GTSNPN, SVGIG (reference sequence).

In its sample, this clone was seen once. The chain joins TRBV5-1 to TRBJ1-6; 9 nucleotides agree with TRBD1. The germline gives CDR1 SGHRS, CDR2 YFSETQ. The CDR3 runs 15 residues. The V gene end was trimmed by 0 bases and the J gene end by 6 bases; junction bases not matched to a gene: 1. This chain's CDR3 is CASSLGDRVNSPLHF. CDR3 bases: TGCGCCAGCAGCTTGGGGGACAGGGTTAATTCACCCCTCCACTTT.

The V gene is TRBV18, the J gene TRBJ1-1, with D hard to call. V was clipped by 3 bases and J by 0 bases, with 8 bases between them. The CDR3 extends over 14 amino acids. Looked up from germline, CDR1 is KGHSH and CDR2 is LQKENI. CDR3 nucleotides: TGTGCCAGCTCACCCGAACAGTTGAACACTGAAGCTTTCTTT. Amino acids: CASSPEQLNTEAFF.

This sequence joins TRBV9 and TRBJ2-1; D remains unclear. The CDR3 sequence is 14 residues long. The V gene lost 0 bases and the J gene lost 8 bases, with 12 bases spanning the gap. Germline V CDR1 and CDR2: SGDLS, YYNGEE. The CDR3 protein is CASSVGLHTDEQFF. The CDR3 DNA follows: TGTGCCAGCAGCGTAGGGCTCCACACCGATGAGCAGTTCTTC.

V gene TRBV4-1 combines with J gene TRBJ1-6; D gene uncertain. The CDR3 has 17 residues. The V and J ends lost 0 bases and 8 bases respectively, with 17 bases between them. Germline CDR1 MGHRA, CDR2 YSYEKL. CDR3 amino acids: CASSQDTGNLNDSPLHF. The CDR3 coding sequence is TGCGCCAGCAGCCAAGATACCGGGAACCTTAACGATTCACCCCTCCACTTT.

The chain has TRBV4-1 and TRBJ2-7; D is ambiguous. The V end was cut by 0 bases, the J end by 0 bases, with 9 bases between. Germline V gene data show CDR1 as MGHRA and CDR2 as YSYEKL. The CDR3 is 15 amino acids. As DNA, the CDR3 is TGCGCCAGCAGCCAAGAGTTGGCGCCCTCCTACGAGCAGTACTTC. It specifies CASSQELAPSYEQYF.

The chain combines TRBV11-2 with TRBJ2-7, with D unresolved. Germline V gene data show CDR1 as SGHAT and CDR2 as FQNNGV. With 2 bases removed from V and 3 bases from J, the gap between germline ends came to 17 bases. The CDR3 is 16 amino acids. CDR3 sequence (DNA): TGTGCCAGCAGCTTAAGGGCTGGACGCTTTTACTACGAGCAGTACTTC. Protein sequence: CASSLRAGRFYYEQYF.